This T cell receptor (beta chain) emerged from a study of T-cell memory formation after mild COVID-19 (dated by TCRdb to about 2021). With regard to the full study: Most TCR sequence clusters were specific to one of the two donors. T-cell clones expanding and contracting after mild COVID-19 in a couple of donors were tracked by longitudinal TCRalpha and TCRbeta repertoire sequencing. Two young, previously healthy adult volunteers made up the cohort, one male and one female. Study-wide conclusions, independent of this receptor: SARS-CoV-2 specificity was not confirmed for the second-wave clones peaking on day 37. Only a couple of mild cases were covered in the study, and larger cohorts including severe cases with pre-infection samples were considered necessary. Contracting CD4+ clones were located mainly in the CM and EM memory subsets, whereas CD8+ clones were found to be enriched in EMRA. Some responding clones were detected in pre-infection memory, suggesting pre-existing cross-reactive memory T cells joined the SARS-CoV-2 response. Clones contracting from day 15 to 85 had balanced CD4/CD8 phenotypes, while a second wave expanding from day 15 to 37 was biased towards CD4+.

Germline trimming: 6 bases from V, 0 bases from J; junction bases outside gene matches: 2. Via the germline V gene, CDR1 is MNHEY and CDR2 SVGAGI. Including the terminal cysteine and phenylalanine, the CDR3 comprises 15 residues. The sequence is cut down to CDR3 DNA, 45 bases in frame from base 1. Instrument used: Illumina NovaSeq 6000. TCRalpha and TCRbeta cDNA libraries were built by 5'RACE with constant-segment primers, adding sample barcodes and unique molecular identifiers. RNA was extracted from every sample with Trizol reagent. Amplification of the libraries took two PCR steps, and the second step added a second sample barcode plus Illumina TruSeq adapters. The libraries were sequenced on an Illumina NovaSeq using 2 x 150 bp paired-end reads. Per the source publication's procedure: Demultiplexing of reads and collapsing into UMI-guided consensus sequences were performed with migec v1.2.7. Using mixcr v2.1.11, the UMI consensuses were aligned to TRA and TRB V and J templates and assembled into clonotypes. A clonotype was counted as expanded or contracted only when both edgeR and NoisET called the clonotype significant, with the noise models trained on biological replicates. For edgeR calls, a false discovery rate-adjusted p below 0.01 and a log2 fold-change threshold of 1 were applied. As an exploratory analysis of dynamics, max-normalized trajectories of the 1000 most abundant clonotypes were examined by PCA with hierarchical clustering. Separately sequenced CD4+ and CD8+ repertoires were used to assign the CD4 or CD8 phenotype of responding clones. The public sequencing data were trimmed at Q25 with fastp and processed into clonotypes with MiXCR by TCRdb, which kept only in-frame beta chains. Duplicate CDR3 protein sequences are folded into a single record with the most common DNA and genes. The V and J calls and clone size come from TCRdb's table, not from the authors' own analysis. This sample has 400,000 or so distinct CDR3 sequences in its table, and about 20% of those were observed once. The ten largest clones take up about 8.8% of the sample.

This clonotype was counted between two and nine times. Its antigen is unknown. Per-nucleotide qualities are absent, and no much larger clonotype sits a single base away. Ficoll-Paque density gradient centrifugation was the method used to isolate PBMCs. The sequence joins TRBV6-5 to TRBJ2-3; 11 nucleotides in the junction match TRBD2. The sample comprised PBMCs or a T cell subset sorted from them (not recorded which). The receptor was isolated from an adult woman who had mild COVID-19 (a few samples of this study predate the infection). The sample titles of this study are shuffled in the database, so cell type and time point are left out; the donor was told from shared clones. The CDR3 region: CASRWTSGSTDTQYF. The DNA sequence reads TGTGCCAGCAGATGGACTAGCGGGAGCACAGATACGCAGTATTTT.